Sequencing of this T cell receptor beta chain was carried out in a study of OX40 agonist ivuxolimab in advanced cancers. Profiling relied on immunoSEQ multiplex PCR, and the TCRdb table lists in-frame clones only, not all of them. The profile shows about 32,000 clones, roughly 80% of them singletons. This CDR3 comprises 11 residues. V lost 5 bases to trimming and J lost 3 bases, with 5 bases between them. Per the germline V gene, CDR1 is MDHEN and CDR2 is SYDVKM. Sequenced here: CD4+ or CD8+ T cells sorted from blood, sampled in a trial of the OX40 agonist ivuxolimab. This TCR was sampled from an adult with an advanced solid tumor such as melanoma, head and neck, liver or kidney cancer. This chain joins TRBV28 and TRBJ2-7, with D unresolved. This CDR3 reads CASSTYYEQYF. CDR3 in DNA: TGTGCCAGCAGTACATACTACGAGCAGTACTTC.